The 16 T cell receptor beta chains below were found in one sample sequenced in a study of T cells in Graves' hyperthyroidism and ophthalmopathy. Amplified TCR beta CDR3 regions came from RNA transcripts. Using the HTBI primer set, a first-round RT-PCR was run on the TCR CDR3. TCRdb reprocessed the multiplex PCR reads with MiXCR, giving one entry per CDR3 protein. The data show about 620,000 distinct CDR3 sequences, 15% to 20% seen once. The sequencing input was blood. These receptors all come from a woman aged 25 to 39 with Graves' hyperthyroidism.

This clonotype was observed many times. V gene TRBV12-3 or TRBV12-4 combines with J gene TRBJ1-1, with D tentatively TRBD1 (6 bases). V was cut by 3 bases and J by 6 bases, with 11 bases left in between. There are 13 residues in the CDR3. This chain's CDR3 is CASSLRGGAEAFF. DNA of the CDR3: TGTGCCAGCAGTTTGCGTGGGGGCGCTGAAGCTTTCTTT.

This clonotype was counted at least ten times. The V and J genes are TRBV28 and TRBJ1-5; no clear D. CDR3 length equals 17 residues. Germline V gene data show CDR1 as MDHEN and CDR2 as SYDVKM. Between the trimmed V and J ends, which lost 6 bases and 2 bases, there was a span of 20 bases. The DNA for the CDR3 is TGTGCCAGCAGAGTTGGGAGGGTGCGGGAGGGCAATCAGCCCCAGCATTTT. It yields the protein CASRVGRVREGNQPQHF.

This clonotype was recorded many times. V is TRBV12-3 or TRBV12-4 and J is TRBJ2-3; TRBD1 might be the D (5 bases). V lost 5 bases to trimming and J lost 2 bases, with 8 bases between them. This CDR3 region has 13 residues. The CDR3 is CASSMTDTDTQYF. In nucleotides, the CDR3 is TGTGCCAGCAGTATGACAGACACAGATACGCAGTATTTT.

This clonotype came up many times. The J gene is TRBJ2-2, the V gene TRBV7-2, with unresolved D. The CDR3 is 13 amino acids. Germline lookup yields CDR1 SGHTA and CDR2 FQGNSA. V was pared by 3 bases and J by 4 bases, with 6 bases between. In DNA form, the CDR3 reads TGTGCCAGCAGCTTTTTGGGCACCGGGGAGCTGTTTTTT. It specifies CASSFLGTGELFF.

The J gene is TRBJ2-7, the V gene TRBV15; D might be TRBD1 (5 bases). Looked up from germline, CDR1 is LNHNV and CDR2 is YYDKDF (reference sequence). V gave up 1 base and J gave up 3 bases, with 10 bases separating them. The CDR3 spans 14 residues. The chain's CDR3 is CATSRADSFYEQYF. Written as DNA, the CDR3 is TGTGCCACCAGCAGAGCAGACAGCTTCTACGAGCAGTACTTC.

The chain carries TRBV6-1 and TRBJ2-3; D might be TRBD1 (5 bases). The ends were cut back, 11 bases at V and 0 bases at J, with 18 bases in the middle. The CDR3 sequence is 15 residues long. Germline CDR1 MNHNS, CDR2 SASEGT. The CDR3 DNA sequence: TGTGCCGGATCAGTGTATAGGGGTAGCACAGATACGCAGTATTTT. It translates to CAGSVYRGSTDTQYF.

There are many counts of this clonotype. The gene calls are TRBV20-1 and TRBJ2-7; TRBD1 matches 9 bases. The CDR3 consists of 14 residues. Germline V gives CDR1 DFQATT, CDR2 SNEGSKA (reference sequence). Unmatched junction bases numbered 4, after V lost 1 base and J lost 3 bases. CDR3 in amino acids: CSARAQGARYEQYF. The CDR3 DNA sequence: TGCAGTGCTAGAGCACAGGGGGCACGCTACGAGCAGTACTTC.

The rearrangement links TRBV20-1 to TRBJ2-3, with D possibly matching TRBD1 (6 bases). This CDR3 spans 18 amino acids. The germline V gene has CDR1 DFQATT and CDR2 SNEGSKA (reference sequence). The V end lost 0 bases, the J end lost 3 bases, and 22 bases lay between the germline ends. CDR3 nucleotides: TGCAGTGCTAGAGATCGAATCCGCGGCAGGGGTTCGACAGATACGCAGTATTTT. It translates to CSARDRIRGRGSTDTQYF.

Ten or more counts support this clonotype. The chain employs TRBV27 and TRBJ1-1, with TRBD1 matching 7 bases. J was trimmed by 9 bases and V by 1 base; bases with no gene match: 5. The CDR3 is 13 amino acids. Germline loops: CDR1 MNHEY, CDR2 SMNVEV (reference sequence). CDR3: CASSLLGTDQAFF. Written as DNA, the CDR3 is TGTGCCAGCAGTTTATTAGGGACAGACCAAGCTTTCTTT.

Concerning this clonotype itself: With a much larger clone just one base away, this may be a read error. The CDR3 protein is CSVVGTGDDKLFF. In nucleotides, the CDR3 is TGCAGCGTTGTGGGGACAGGGGATGACAAACTGTTTTTT. J is TRBJ1-4 and V is TRBV29-1; 10 bases agree with TRBD1. This CDR3 is 13 amino acids long. Germline CDR1 is SQVTM and CDR2 is ANQGSEA.

In its sample, this clonotype was seen many times. The chain links TRBV29-1 to TRBJ2-2; 8 bases line up with TRBD2. Trimming at V came to 6 bases and at J to 5 bases, leaving 8 bases not matched to a gene. Germline values: CDR1 SQVTM, CDR2 ANQGSEA. The CDR3 contains 14 residues. Here the CDR3 DNA reads TGCAGCGTCCCCCGGGGGGGAGGAACCGGGGAGCTGTTTTTT. Translation gives CSVPRGGGTGELFF.

Note on this clonotype: At one end, the junction sequence differs from germline, possibly due to a read error. The chain joins TRBV27 to TRBJ2-7; D gene uncertain. From germline, CDR1 is MNHEY and CDR2 SMNVEV (reference sequence). The CDR3 contains 13 residues. The CDR3 DNA follows: TGTGCCACCAGTGTGGTTAAGGGCTACGAGCAGTACTTC. Its translation is CATSVVKGYEQYF.

The CDR3 is CSVEDRSGTSSYEQYF. The CDR3 DNA reads as TGCAGCGTTGAAGATCGATCCGGGACTAGCAGCTACGAGCAGTACTTC. The chain uses TRBV29-1 and TRBJ2-7, with 9 bases that match TRBD2. V lost 0 bases, J lost 3 bases, and 9 bases stayed unmatched. The CDR3 contains 16 residues. Germline assignment: CDR1 SQVTM and CDR2 ANQGSEA.

The V gene is TRBV24-1, the J gene TRBJ2-5; D not resolved. Germline CDR1 reads KGHDR; CDR2 reads SFDVKD. CDR3 length: 14 amino acids. Trimming pared 3 bases from V and 5 bases from J, leaving 12 bases between. The CDR3 loop reads CATSDRAIQETQYF. CDR3 bases: TGTGCCACCAGTGATCGAGCCATCCAGGAGACCCAGTACTTC.

This clonotype was picked up a small number of times. V and J are TRBV6-5 and TRBJ2-6; no clear D gene. This CDR3 comprises 15 residues. The ends were cut back, 7 bases at V and 0 bases at J, with 10 bases in the middle. The germline gives CDR1 MNHEY, CDR2 SVGAGI. DNA of the CDR3: TGTGCCAGCATTACCCGGTTCTCTGGGGCCAACGTCCTGACTTTC. Residues: CASITRFSGANVLTF.

The CDR3 nucleotides are TGTGCCAGCAGTTTTTACGCTACCGAAAAACTGTTTTTT. Its protein product is CASSFYATEKLFF. V and J are TRBV7-9 and TRBJ1-4, with D hard to call. Germline CDR1 reads SEHNR; CDR2 reads FQNEAQ (reference sequence). V lost 6 bases, J lost 8 bases, and 13 bases lay in between. This CDR3 region has 13 residues.